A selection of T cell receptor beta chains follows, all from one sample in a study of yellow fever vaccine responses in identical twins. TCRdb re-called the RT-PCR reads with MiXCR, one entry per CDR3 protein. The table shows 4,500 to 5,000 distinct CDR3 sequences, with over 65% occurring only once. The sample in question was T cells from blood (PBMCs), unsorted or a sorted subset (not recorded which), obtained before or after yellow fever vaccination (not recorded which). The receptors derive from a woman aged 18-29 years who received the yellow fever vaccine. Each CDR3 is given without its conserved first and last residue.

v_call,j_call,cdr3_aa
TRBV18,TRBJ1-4,ASSPNGTPQEKLF
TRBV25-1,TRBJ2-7,ASRGQDLGYEQY
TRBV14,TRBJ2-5,ASSHWDRGQETQY
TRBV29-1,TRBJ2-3,SVVYRGDTQY
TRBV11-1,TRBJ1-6,ASSSGGTGGNSPLH
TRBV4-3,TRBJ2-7,ASSQETSPEQY
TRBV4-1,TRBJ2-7,ASSQDGQGLYEQY
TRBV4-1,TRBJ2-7,ASSQDNTDYEQY
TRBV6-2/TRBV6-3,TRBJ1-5,ASSYSGTGAGQPQH
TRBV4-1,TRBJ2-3,ASSQEVLADTQY
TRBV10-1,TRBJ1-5,ASSGGGEMRQPQH
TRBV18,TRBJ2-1,ASSAGYNEQF
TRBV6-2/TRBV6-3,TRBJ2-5,ASSYAAGGRETQY
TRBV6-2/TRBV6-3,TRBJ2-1,ASSYRSSSYNEQF